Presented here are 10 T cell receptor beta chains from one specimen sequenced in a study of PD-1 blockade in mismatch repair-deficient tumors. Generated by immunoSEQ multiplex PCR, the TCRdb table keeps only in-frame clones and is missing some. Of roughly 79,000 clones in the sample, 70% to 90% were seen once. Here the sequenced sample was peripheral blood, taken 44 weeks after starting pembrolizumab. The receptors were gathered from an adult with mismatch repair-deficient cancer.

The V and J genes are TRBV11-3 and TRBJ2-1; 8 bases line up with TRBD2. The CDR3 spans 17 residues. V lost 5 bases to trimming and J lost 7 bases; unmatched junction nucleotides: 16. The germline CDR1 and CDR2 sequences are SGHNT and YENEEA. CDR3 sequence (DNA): TGTGCCAGCAGCCGTAGAGGCACTAGCGGAGGGGATAATGAGCAGTTCTTC. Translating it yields CASSRRGTSGGDNEQFF. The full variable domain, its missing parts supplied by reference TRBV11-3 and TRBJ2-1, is EAGVVQSPRYKIIEKKQPVAFWCNPISGHNTLYWYLQNLGQGPELLIRYENEEAVDDSQLPKDRFSAERLKGVDSTLKIQPAELGDSAVYLCASSRRGTSGGDNEQFFGPGTRLTVL.

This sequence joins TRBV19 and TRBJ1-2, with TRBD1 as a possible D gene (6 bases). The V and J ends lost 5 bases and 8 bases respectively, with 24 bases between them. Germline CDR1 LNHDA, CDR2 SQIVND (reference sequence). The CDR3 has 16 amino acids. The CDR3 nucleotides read TGTGCCAGTAGTCCCAGGTCGTTGGGGGCGCTTTGGGGCTACACCTTC. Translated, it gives CASSPRSLGALWGYTF.

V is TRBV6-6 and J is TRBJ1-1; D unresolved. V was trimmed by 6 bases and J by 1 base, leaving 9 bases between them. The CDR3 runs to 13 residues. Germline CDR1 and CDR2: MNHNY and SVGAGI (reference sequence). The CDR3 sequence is CASRPTPNTEAFF. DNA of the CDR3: TGTGCCAGCAGACCCACACCGAACACTGAAGCTTTCTTT.

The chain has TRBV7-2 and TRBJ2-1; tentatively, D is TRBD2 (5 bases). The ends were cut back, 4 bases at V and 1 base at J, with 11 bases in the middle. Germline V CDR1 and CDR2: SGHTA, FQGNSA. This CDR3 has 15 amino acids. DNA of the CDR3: TGTGCCAGCAGCTACTCTAGCAGTTCCTACAATGAGCAGTTCTTC. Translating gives CASSYSSSSYNEQFF.

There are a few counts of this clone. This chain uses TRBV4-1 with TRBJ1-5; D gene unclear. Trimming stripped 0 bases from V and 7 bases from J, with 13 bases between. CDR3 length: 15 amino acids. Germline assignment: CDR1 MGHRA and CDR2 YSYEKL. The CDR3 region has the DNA TGCGCCAGCAGCCAAGATAACAGCCTTTGGCAGCCCCAGCATTTT. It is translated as CASSQDNSLWQPQHF.

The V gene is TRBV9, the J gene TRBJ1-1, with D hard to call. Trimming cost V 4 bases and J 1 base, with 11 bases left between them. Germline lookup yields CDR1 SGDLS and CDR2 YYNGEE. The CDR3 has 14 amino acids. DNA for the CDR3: TGTGCCAGCAGCACGCAGGTGGGGAACACTGAAGCTTTCTTT. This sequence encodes CASSTQVGNTEAFF.

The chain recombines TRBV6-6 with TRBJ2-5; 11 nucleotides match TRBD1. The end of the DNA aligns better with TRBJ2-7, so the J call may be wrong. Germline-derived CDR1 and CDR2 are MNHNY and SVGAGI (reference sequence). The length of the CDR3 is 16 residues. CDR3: CASSYRTGTGGYEQYF. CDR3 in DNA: TGTGCCAGCAGTTACCGCACCGGGACAGGGGGCTACGAGCAGTACTTC.

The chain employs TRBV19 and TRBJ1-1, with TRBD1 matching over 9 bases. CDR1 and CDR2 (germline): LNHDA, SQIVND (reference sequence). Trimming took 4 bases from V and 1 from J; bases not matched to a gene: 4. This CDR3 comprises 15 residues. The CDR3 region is CASSRTGAPNTEAFF. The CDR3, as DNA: TGTGCCAGTAGTAGGACAGGGGCTCCGAACACTGAAGCTTTCTTT.

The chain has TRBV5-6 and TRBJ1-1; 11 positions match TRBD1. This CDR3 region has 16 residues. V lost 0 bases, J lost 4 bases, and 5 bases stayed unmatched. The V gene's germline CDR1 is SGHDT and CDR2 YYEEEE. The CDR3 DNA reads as TGTGCCAGCAGCTTGGATGGGACAGGGGGAGGCACTGAAGCTTTCTTT. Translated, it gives CASSLDGTGGGTEAFF.

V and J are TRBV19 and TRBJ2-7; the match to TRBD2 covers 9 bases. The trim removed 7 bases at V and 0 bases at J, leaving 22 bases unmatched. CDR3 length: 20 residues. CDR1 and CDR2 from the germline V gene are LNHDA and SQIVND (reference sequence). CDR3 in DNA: TGTGCCAGTATTGAGGCCTTACGGGGCGGGGGGGCTTCGAGCTCCTACGAGCAGTACTTC. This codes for CASIEALRGGGASSSYEQYF.